The T cell receptor (beta chain) under discussion was sequenced for a study of cytomegalovirus exposure and HLA in healthy donors. The wider study: In an earlier analysis, 117 million unique TCR beta sequences were found from some 170 million T cells. Of several hundred genotyped donors, roughly 76% grouped in the Caucasian-associated ancestry cluster. Findings and caveats of the study: Earlier findings revealed that most TCR beta V segments proved productive either about 90% or about 30% of the time. Some V segments, TRBV6-2 and TRBV6-3 among them, were indistinguishable and were therefore excluded.

Use of 60 Vbeta and 13 Jbeta primers characterized the PCR. Clones were sequenced by immunoSEQ multiplex PCR, and TCRdb holds only the in-frame ones, with some missing. Of about 170,000 clones in the sample, more than 75% are singletons; the top ten hold about 2.5%. About this clone: The antigen is not known.

The trim removed 0 bases at V and 4 bases at J, leaving 4 bases unmatched. The CDR3 consists of 16 residues. Germline V gene data show CDR1 as KGHSH and CDR2 as LQKENI. The chain is built from TRBV18 and TRBJ2-1; 9 positions match TRBD2. The material sequenced was PBMCs. The receptor comes from a man aged 25 to 45 in good health and CMV-seropositive. The CDR3 DNA is TGTGCCAGCTCACCACCGGCGGGAGGGCTTTACAATGAGCAGTTCTTC. Translated, it gives CASSPPAGGLYNEQFF.